These T cell receptor beta chains were read from a single sample in a study of PD-L1 blockade in urothelial cancer. This table comes from immunoSEQ multiplex PCR, and its TCRdb copy is limited to in-frame clones, with some not included. The table shows about 400 clones, with about 31% occurring only once. The specimen comprised tumor tissue, sampled before atezolizumab (anti-PD-L1) treatment. The receptors here all came from a man older than 75 with urothelial cancer. CDR3s include the opening cysteine and the closing phenylalanine or tryptophan. A D gene is named only where the DNA matches it firmly.

CDR3 length	V gene	D gene	J gene	CDR3 protein
16	TRBV6-8	.	TRBJ2-1	CASSLRGGSVYDEQFF
14	TRBV9	.	TRBJ2-2	CASRPRSGTGELFF
13	TRBV28	.	TRBJ1-5	CASHGRSNQPQHF
15	TRBV9	.	TRBJ2-7	CASSPSGTPSYEQYF
14	TRBV6-8	TRBD1	TRBJ2-7	CAISRTGADYEQYF
13	TRBV14	.	TRBJ2-2	CASSHGEAGELFF
13	TRBV10-2	.	TRBJ1-1	CASRLRLNTEAFF
16	TRBV19	TRBD1	TRBJ2-5	CASRTSWGQGGETQYF
15	TRBV6-7	.	TRBJ2-5	CASSYSTGLQETQYF
15	TRBV11-3	.	TRBJ1-3	CASSLGQSSGNTIYF
12	TRBV19	.	TRBJ1-1	CASSYRNSQAFF
14	TRBV30	.	TRBJ2-7	CAWSVLGGRNEQYF
12	TRBV30	.	TRBJ2-7	CAWSVTGTEQYF
15	TRBV19	TRBD2	TRBJ2-4	CATTSGALAKNIQYF
15	TRBV18	.	TRBJ1-5	CASSPGTTGDQPQHF
16	TRBV19	.	TRBJ2-1	CASNPRAMPIYNEQFF
16	TRBV14	.	TRBJ2-5	CASSQDWARGWETQYF
15	TRBV19	TRBD2	TRBJ2-7	CASSSLTSGSYEQYF
14	TRBV7-5	.	TRBJ2-7	CASSRRDRSYEQYF
16	TRBV7-6	.	TRBJ1-1	CASSLLGPNMNTEAFF
15	TRBV29-1	.	TRBJ1-2	CSVSSDWGANYGYTF
14	TRBV11-3	TRBD1	TRBJ1-2	CASSLDRGGYGYTF
14	TRBV6-8	.	TRBJ1-5	CASREEGWEQPQHF
16	TRBV28	TRBD2	TRBJ2-1	CASSTGLAGDYNEQFF
13	TRBV9	TRBD2	TRBJ2-1	CASCTSGYNEQFF